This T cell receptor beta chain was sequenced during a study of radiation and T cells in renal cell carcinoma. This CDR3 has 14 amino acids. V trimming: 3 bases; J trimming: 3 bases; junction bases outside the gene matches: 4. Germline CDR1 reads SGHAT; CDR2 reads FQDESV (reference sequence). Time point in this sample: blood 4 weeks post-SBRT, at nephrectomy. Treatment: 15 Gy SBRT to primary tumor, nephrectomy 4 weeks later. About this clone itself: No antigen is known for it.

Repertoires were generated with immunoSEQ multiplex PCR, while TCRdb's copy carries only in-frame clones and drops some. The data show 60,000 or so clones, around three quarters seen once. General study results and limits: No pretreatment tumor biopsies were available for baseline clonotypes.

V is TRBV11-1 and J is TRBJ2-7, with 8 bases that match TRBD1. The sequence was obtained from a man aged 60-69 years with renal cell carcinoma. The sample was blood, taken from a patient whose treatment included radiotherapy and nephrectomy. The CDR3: CASSFTGGGYEQYF. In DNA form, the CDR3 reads TGTGCCAGCAGCTTTACAGGGGGAGGCTACGAGCAGTACTTC. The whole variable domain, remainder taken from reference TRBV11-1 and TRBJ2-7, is EAEVAQSPRYKITEKSQAVAFWCDPISGHATLYWYRQILGQGPELLVQFQDESVVDDSQLPKDRFSAERLKGVDSTLKIQPAELGDSAMYLCASSFTGGGYEQYFGPGTRLTVT.